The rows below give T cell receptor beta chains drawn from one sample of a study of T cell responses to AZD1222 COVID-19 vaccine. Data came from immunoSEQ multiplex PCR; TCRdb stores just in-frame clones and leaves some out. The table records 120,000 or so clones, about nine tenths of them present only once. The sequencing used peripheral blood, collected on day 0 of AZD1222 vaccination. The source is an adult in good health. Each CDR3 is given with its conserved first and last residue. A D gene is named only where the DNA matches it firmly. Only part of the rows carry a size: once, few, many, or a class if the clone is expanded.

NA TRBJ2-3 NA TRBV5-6 TGTGCCAGCAGCTTGGGGGGCGCTGGTGATACGCAGTATTTT CASSLGGAGDTQYF
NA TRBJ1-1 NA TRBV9 TGTGCCAGCAGCGTAAGTGGCACTGAAGCTTTCTTT CASSVSGTEAFF
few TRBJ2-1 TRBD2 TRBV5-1 TGCGCCAGCAGCGGACTAGCGGGCTCCTACAATGAGCAGTTCTTC CASSGLAGSYNEQFF
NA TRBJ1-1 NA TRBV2 TGTGCCAGCAGTGGCCAGATGAACACTGAAGCTTTCTTT CASSGQMNTEAFF
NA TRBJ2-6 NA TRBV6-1 TGTGCCAGCAGTGAGAGGGACGGACTTGACGTCCTGACTTTC CASSERDGLDVLTF
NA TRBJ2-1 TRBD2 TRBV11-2 TGTGCCAGCAGCTTAGGGGTAGCGGGGGCCACTTACAATGAGCAGTTCTTC CASSLGVAGATYNEQFF
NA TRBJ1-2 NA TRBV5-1 TGCGCCAGCAGCTTCGGGGGCTACACCTTC CASSFGGYTF
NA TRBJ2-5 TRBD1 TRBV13 TGTGCCAGCAGCTCTCGACAGGGACAAGAGACCCAGTACTTC CASSSRQGQETQYF
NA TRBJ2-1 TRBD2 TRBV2 TGTGCCAGCACCAAGCCCGGGGGTAGCGGGGGGGCCGTAGTGCAGTTCTTC CASTKPGGSGGAVVQFF
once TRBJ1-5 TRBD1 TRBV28 TGTGCCAGCAGCCTAGGACAGGGGGCTCAGCCCCAGCATTTT CASSLGQGAQPQHF
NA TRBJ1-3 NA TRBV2 TGTGCCAGCAGGCCTGGTGGAAACACCATATATTTT CASRPGGNTIYF
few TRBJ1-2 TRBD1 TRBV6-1 TGTGCCAGCAGTGATGGCCGGCGCCACAGGGGAAACTATGGCTACACCTTC CASSDGRRHRGNYGYTF
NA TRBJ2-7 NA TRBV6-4 TGTGCCAGCAGTGAAGGCGAGAACTACGAGCAGTACTTC CASSEGENYEQYF
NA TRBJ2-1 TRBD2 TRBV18 TGTGCCAGCTCACCGGCTGGTTTAGCGGGGGTAGCGTCCTACAATGAGCAGTTCTTC CASSPAGLAGVASYNEQFF
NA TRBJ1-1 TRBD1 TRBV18 TGTGCCAGCTCACCCTCGAAGGGGACAGGGATCGCTGAAGCTTTCTTT CASSPSKGTGIAEAFF
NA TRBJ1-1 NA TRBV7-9 TGTGCCAGCAGCTTAGCGACAGGTGAAGCTTTCTTT CASSLATGEAFF
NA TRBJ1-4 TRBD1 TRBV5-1 TGCGCCAGCAGCTTGTGGGACAGCTTCAATGAAAAACTGTTTTTT CASSLWDSFNEKLFF
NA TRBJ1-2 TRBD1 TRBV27 TGTGCCAGCAGTGACAGGGCTTTGAGCTACACCTTC CASSDRALSYTF
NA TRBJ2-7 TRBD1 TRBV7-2 TGTGCCAGCAGCCCCCAATCCGGGACAGGGATATACGAGCAGTACTTC CASSPQSGTGIYEQYF
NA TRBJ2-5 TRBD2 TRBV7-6 TGTGCCAGCAGCTTAGGGGTGGGACTAGCTGCAGAGACCCAGTACTTC CASSLGVGLAAETQYF
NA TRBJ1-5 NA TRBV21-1 TGTGCCAGCAGCAAAGAGGTGACAACAAGCAATCAGCCCCAGCATTTT CASSKEVTTSNQPQHF
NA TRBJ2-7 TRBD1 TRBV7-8 TGTGCCAGCAGCCCGGACAGGGCCTACGAGCAGTACTTC CASSPDRAYEQYF
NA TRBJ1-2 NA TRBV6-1 TGTGCCAGCAGTGAAGCAGAAGGGGCCTTTTCTAATGGCTACACCTTC CASSEAEGAFSNGYTF
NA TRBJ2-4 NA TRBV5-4 TGTGCCAGCAGCCCAGATGTAGGCAGGGGAGGGTCCAAAAACATTCAGTACTTC CASSPDVGRGGSKNIQYF
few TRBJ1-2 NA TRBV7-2 TGTGCCAGCAGCTTAGCAGTGCGGGCTAACTATGGCTACACCTTC CASSLAVRANYGYTF
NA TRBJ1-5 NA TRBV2 TGTGCCAGCAGTGAAGCTAGGGCGGATCAGCCCCAGCATTTT CASSEARADQPQHF
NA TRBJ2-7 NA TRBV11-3 TGTGCCAGCAGCCCTGGACGGGATTCCTACGAGCAGTACTTC CASSPGRDSYEQYF
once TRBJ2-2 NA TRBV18 TGTGCCAGCTCACCACAGGGGAGTCACACCGGGGAGCTGTTTTTT CASSPQGSHTGELFF
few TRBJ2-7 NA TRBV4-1 TGCGCCAGCAGCCCAGGGGTCGGGGGCTACGAGCAGTACTTC CASSPGVGGYEQYF
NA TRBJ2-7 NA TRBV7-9 TGTGCCAGCAGTTACTGGGGGGACGAGCAGTACTTC CASSYWGDEQYF
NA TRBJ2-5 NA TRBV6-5 TGTGCCAGCAGTTACTACAATCGCCAAGAGACCCAGTACTTC CASSYYNRQETQYF
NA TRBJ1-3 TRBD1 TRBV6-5 TGTGCCAGCAGCAAGACAGGGATCTCTGGAAACACCATATATTTT CASSKTGISGNTIYF
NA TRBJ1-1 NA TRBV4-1 TGCGCCAGCAGCCAAGTTCCGATGTACCTAGCGAACACTGAAGCTTTCTTT CASSQVPMYLANTEAFF
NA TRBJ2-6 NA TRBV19 TGTGCCAGTGCTCAGGTGCAGGCTGGGGCCAACGTCCTGACTTTC CASAQVQAGANVLTF
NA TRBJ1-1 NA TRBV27 TGTGCCAGCCTCCTGGGGGAGGAAGCTTTCTTT CASLLGEEAFF
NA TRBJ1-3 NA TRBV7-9 TGTGCCAGCAGTCTCGGACCGCTCTCTGGAAACACCATATATTTT CASSLGPLSGNTIYF
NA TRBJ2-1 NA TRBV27 TGTGCCAGCAGTTTATCCTCTTACAATGAGCAGTTCTTC CASSLSSYNEQFF
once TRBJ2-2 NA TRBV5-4 TGTGCCAGCAGTCCAGGGAGTGCGGCAGGGCAGACCGGGGAGCTGTTTTTT CASSPGSAAGQTGELFF
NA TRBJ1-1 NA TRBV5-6 TGTGCCAGCAGCTTGGAAGGTAGGGGGGCTGAAGCTTTCTTT CASSLEGRGAEAFF
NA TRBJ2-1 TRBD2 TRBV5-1 TGCGCCAGCAGCTTGGCGACTAGCGGGGGGTCCGATGAGCAGTTCTTC CASSLATSGGSDEQFF
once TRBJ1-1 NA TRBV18 TGTGCCAGCTCACCACCGAACAGGAACACTGAAGCTTTCTTT CASSPPNRNTEAFF
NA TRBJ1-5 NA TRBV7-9 TGTGCCAGCAGCTTAGGCCCGGGAGGGTCTTTCCTCAATCAGCCCCAGCATTTT CASSLGPGGSFLNQPQHF
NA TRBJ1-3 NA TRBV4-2 TGTGCCAGCAGCCAAGCTCCGGACAGTTTCTCTGGAAACACCATATATTTT CASSQAPDSFSGNTIYF
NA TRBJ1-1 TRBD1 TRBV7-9 TGTGCCAGCAGCTTACTGCCGGGACAGGACCCGTTCTCAGCTTTCTTT CASSLLPGQDPFSAFF
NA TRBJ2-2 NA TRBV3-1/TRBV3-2 TGTGCCAGCAGCCGAGGGGGAGGGGGCAACACCGGGGAGCTGTTTTTT CASSRGGGGNTGELFF
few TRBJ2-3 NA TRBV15 TGTGCCACCAGCAGGGAACAGAACCCCACAGATACGCAGTATTTT CATSREQNPTDTQYF
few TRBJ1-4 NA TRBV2 TGTGCCAGCAGTGAAATAGGTCACAGGGCGAATGAAAAACTGTTTTTT CASSEIGHRANEKLFF
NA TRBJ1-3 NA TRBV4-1 TGCGCCAGCAGCCAGCTTGGTAACTCTGGAAACACCATATATTTT CASSQLGNSGNTIYF
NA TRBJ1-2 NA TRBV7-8 TGTGCCAGCAGCTTAGGTGCCCTTACAGGAGTCTATGGCTACACCTTC CASSLGALTGVYGYTF
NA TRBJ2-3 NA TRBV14 TGTGCCAGCAGCCCCAACGCAGGGGGGGATACGCAGTATTTT CASSPNAGGDTQYF
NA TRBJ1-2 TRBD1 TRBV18 TGTGCCAGCTCACCGGGACAGGGCGAGAGACACTATGGCTACACCTTC CASSPGQGERHYGYTF
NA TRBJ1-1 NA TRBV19 TGTGCCAGTACCCAAACCAAGAACACTGAAGCTTTCTTT CASTQTKNTEAFF
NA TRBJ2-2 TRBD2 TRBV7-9 TGTGCCAGCAGCCTGGGACTAGCGGGGCTCACCGGGGAGCTGTTTTTT CASSLGLAGLTGELFF
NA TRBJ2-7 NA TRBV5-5 TGTGCCAGCAACACTCGGGGCCTTAGCTCCTACGAGCAGTACTTC CASNTRGLSSYEQYF